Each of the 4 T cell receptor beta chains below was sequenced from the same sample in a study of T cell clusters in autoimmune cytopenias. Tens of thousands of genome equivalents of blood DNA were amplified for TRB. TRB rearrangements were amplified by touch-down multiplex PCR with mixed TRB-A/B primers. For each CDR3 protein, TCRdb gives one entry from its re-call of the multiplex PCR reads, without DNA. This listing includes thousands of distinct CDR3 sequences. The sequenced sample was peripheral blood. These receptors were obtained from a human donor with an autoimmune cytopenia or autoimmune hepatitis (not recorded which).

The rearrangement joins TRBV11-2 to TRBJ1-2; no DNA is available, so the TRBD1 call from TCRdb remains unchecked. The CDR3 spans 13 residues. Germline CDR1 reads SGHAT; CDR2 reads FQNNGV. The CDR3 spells CASRGQVNYGYTF.

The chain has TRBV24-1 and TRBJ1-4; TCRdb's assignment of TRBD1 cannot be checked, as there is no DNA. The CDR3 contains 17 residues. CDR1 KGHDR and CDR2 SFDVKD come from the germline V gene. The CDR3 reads CATPLQGEGSSNEKLFF.

CDR3 amino acids: CASSQPPYRANYGYTF. This rearrangement joins TRBV4-3 to TRBJ1-2; no DNA is available, so the TRBD1 call from TCRdb remains unchecked. The CDR3 consists of 16 residues. The germline V gene has CDR1 LGHNA and CDR2 YSLEER.

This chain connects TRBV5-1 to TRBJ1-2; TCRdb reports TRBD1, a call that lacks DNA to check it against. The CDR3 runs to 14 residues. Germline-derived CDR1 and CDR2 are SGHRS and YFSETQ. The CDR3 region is CASSPPGGNYGYTF.